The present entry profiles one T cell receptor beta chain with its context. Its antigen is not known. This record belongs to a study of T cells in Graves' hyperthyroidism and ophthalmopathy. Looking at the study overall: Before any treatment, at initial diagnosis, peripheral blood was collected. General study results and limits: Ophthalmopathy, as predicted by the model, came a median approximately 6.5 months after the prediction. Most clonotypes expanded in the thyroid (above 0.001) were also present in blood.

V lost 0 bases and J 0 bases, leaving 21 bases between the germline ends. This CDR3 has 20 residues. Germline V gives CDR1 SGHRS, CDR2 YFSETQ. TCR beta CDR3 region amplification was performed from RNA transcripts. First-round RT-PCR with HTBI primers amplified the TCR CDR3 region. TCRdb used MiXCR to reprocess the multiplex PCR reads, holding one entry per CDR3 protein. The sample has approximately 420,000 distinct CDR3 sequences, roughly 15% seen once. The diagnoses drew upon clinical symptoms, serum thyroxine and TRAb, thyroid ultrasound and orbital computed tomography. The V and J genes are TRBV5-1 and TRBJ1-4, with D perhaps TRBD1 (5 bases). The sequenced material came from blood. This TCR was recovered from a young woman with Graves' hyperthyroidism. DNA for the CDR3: TGCGCCAGCAGCTTGGTTCAGGGTCCCGGACGTCTTGCAACTAATGAAAAACTGTTTTTT. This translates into CASSLVQGPGRLATNEKLFF.